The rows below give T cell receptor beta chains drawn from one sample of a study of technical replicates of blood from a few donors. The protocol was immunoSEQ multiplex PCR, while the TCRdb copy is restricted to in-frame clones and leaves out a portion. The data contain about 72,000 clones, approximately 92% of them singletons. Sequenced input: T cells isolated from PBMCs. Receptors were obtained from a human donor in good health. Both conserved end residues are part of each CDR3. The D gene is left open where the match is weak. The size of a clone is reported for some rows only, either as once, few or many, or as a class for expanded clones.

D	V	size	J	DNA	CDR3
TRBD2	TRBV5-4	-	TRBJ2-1	TGTGCCAGCAGCCCGAGTGTAGCGGGGTCCTACAATGAGCAGTTCTTC	CASSPSVAGSYNEQFF
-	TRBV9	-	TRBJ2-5	TGTGCCAGCAGCGTAGGTCCGGAAGAGACCCAGTACTTC	CASSVGPEETQYF
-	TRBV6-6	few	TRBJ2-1	TGTGCCAGCGGGCTGAATGAGCAGTTCTTC	CASGLNEQFF
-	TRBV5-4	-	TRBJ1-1	TGTGCCAGCAGCCTCGCGGGGGGTCGCACTGAAGCTTTCTTT	CASSLAGGRTEAFF
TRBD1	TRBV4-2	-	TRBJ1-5	TGTGCCAGCAGCCAAGAGGGACAGGGATCTAGTCAGCCCCAGCATTTT	CASSQEGQGSSQPQHF
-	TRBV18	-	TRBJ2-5	TGTGCCAGCTCACCAGTCGAAGAGACCCAGTACTTC	CASSPVEETQYF
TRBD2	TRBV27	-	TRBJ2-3	TGTGCCAGCAGTTTATGGACTAGCGGGAAGGCGGGCGCAGATACGCAGTATTTT	CASSLWTSGKAGADTQYF
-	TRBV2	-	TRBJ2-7	TGTGCCAGCATGAACAGCCCCTACGAGCAGTACTTC	CASMNSPYEQYF
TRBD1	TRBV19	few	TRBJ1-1	TGTGCCAGCAGAAGGACAGGGTCTGAAGCTTTCTTT	CASRRTGSEAFF
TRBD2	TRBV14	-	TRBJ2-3	TGTGCCAGCAGCCTCCTCACTAGCGGGAGCCACACAGATACGCAGTATTTT	CASSLLTSGSHTDTQYF
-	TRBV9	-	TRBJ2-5	TGTGCCAGCAGCGCCGGGGACTACCAAGAGACCCAGTACTTC	CASSAGDYQETQYF
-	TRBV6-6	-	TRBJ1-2	TGTGCCAGCAGCGACAGGAACTATGGCTACACCTTC	CASSDRNYGYTF
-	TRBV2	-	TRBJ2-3	TGTGCCAGCAGCAGGGACTCTGACACAGATACGCAGTATTTT	CASSRDSDTDTQYF
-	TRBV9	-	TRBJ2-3	TGTGCCAGCAGCCTCATGGGAGACACAGATACGCAGTATTTT	CASSLMGDTDTQYF
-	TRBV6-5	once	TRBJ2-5	TGTGCCAGCAGTTACTCCAGGGGCAAGGAGACCCAGTACTTC	CASSYSRGKETQYF
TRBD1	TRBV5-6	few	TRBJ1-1	TGTGCCAGCAGCATCGGGACAGCCACTGAAGCTTTCTTT	CASSIGTATEAFF
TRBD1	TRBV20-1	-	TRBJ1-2	TGCACGACAGGGGTAGTCACCGGCTACACCTTC	CTTGVVTGYTF
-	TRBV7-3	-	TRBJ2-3	TGTGCCAGCAGCTTATTAGGGGGAGAGGCAGATACGCAGTATTTT	CASSLLGGEADTQYF
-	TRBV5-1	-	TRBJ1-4	TGCGCCAGCAAGGAGGGCCCAACTAATGAAAAACTGTTTTTT	CASKEGPTNEKLFF
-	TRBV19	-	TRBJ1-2	TGTGCCAGTAGTATAGCACAGTATGGCTACACCTTC	CASSIAQYGYTF
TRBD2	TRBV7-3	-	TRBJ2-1	TGTGCCAGCAGCTTAAACGGGGGGGCCTACAATGAGCAGTTCTTC	CASSLNGGAYNEQFF
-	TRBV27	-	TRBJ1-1	TGTGCCAGCAGTTTCGGGTCTGAAGCTTTCTTT	CASSFGSEAFF
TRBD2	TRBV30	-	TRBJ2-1	TGTGCCTGGAGTGCTAGCGGTTACAATGAGCAGTTCTTC	CAWSASGYNEQFF
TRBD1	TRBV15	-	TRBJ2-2	TGTGCCACCGGCAAATGGACAGGCGACTACGGCGGGGAGCTGTTTTTT	CATGKWTGDYGGELFF
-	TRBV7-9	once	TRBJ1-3	TGTGCCAGCACCCTCTCCCCCCCAGATGAGGGAAGATACACCATATATTTT	CASTLSPPDEGRYTIYF
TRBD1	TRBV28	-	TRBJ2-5	TGTGCCAGCAGTTTTTTAAGACAGGGGGCCGGGGAGACCCAGTACTTC	CASSFLRQGAGETQYF
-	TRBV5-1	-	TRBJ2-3	TGCGCCAGCAGCTTGGATAACGGGTATACGCAGTATTTT	CASSLDNGYTQYF
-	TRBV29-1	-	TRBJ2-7	TGCAGCGTTGAAGTCGTCGGGACTGAAAGCTACGAGCAGTACTTC	CSVEVVGTESYEQYF
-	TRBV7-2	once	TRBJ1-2	TGTGCCAGCAGCTTTTTAGGGCAGGGGCCCTATGGCTACACCTTC	CASSFLGQGPYGYTF
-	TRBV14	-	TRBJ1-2	TGTGCCAGCAGCTTTGGGGGGGCGCCTGGCCACACCTTC	CASSFGGAPGHTF
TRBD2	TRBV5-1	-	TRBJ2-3	TGCGCCAGCAGCTCGGCTAGCGGGGGCACAGATACGCAGTATTTT	CASSSASGGTDTQYF
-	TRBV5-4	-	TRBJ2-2	TGTGCCAGCAGCTTGGGTCATACCGGGGAGCTGTTTTTT	CASSLGHTGELFF
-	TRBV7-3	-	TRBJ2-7	TGTGCCAGCAGCTTATCGGGCGGGGACTCCTACGAGCAGTACTTC	CASSLSGGDSYEQYF
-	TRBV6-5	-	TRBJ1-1	TGTGCCAGCAGTTATAGCAGCTTGACTGAAGCTTTCTTT	CASSYSSLTEAFF
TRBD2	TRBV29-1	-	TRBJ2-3	TGCAGCGTGACAGCGGGGGGGGACGGTACGCAGTATTTT	CSVTAGGDGTQYF
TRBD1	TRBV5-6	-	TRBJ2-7	TGTGCCAGCAGAGGACTGACAGGGTTCAACGAGCAGTACTTC	CASRGLTGFNEQYF
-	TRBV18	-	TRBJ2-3	TGTGCCAGCTCTGACACAGGGCGCACAGATACGCAGTATTTT	CASSDTGRTDTQYF
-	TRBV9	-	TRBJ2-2	TGTGCCAGCAGCGTAGAGGGGGGACTACACACCGGGGAGCTGTTTTTT	CASSVEGGLHTGELFF
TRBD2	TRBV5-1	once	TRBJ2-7	TGCGCCAGCAGCTTGGATGGGGGGGGCTACGAGCAGTACTTC	CASSLDGGGYEQYF
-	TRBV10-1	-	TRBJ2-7	TGCACCAGCAGTGAGTTCAGGGAGGATTCCTACGAGCAGTACTTC	CTSSEFREDSYEQYF
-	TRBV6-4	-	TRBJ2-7	TGTGCCAGCAGAGGAGGACAGAACTACGAGCAGTACTTC	CASRGGQNYEQYF
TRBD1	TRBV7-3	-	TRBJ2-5	TGTGCCAGCAGCCGAGGACAGGGGATTCAAGAGACCCAGTACTTC	CASSRGQGIQETQYF
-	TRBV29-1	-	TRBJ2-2	TGCAGCGTTGAACAGGGCTCCGGGGAGCTGTTTTTT	CSVEQGSGELFF
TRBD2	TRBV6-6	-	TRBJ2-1	TGTGCCAGCAGTGGACTAGCGGGGTTAACTTATGAGCAGTTCTTC	CASSGLAGLTYEQFF
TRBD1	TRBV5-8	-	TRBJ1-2	TGTGCCAGCAGCTTAGGGACAGGGTCATCGTATGGCTACACCTTC	CASSLGTGSSYGYTF